A single sample gave rise to the 6 T cell receptor beta chains below, sequenced in a study of CD8+ T cells in alopecia areata (dated 2018 in TCRdb). Libraries were constructed by the immunoSEQ multiplex PCR assay. To provide template for TCR sequencing, every sample had RNA extracted and reverse transcribed into cDNA. TCRdb mirrors the immuneACCESS table, restricted to in-frame sequences. Some clones are absent from its copies; in checked studies, under half trace to an unresolved V gene, and the reason for the others is unknown. For this sample there are over 50,000 clones; about half appear just once. Together, the top ten hold about 18% of the sample. Read against the paper, the sample's time point label means: baseline before oral tofacitinib. Material: CD8+ T cells sorted from blood, obtained at week 0. These TCRs come from a human donor with alopecia areata.

The rearrangement links TRBV29-1 to TRBJ1-1; D remains ambiguous. The V and J ends lost 1 base and 0 bases respectively, with 6 bases between them. Germline loops: CDR1 SQVTM, CDR2 ANQGSEA. This CDR3 region has 13 residues. In DNA, the CDR3 is TGCAGCGTTGAAGCAAACCTGAACACTGAAGCTTTCTTT. Its translation: CSVEANLNTEAFF.

This chain joins TRBV2 and TRBJ2-7; 9 positions match TRBD2. The CDR3 is 16 residues long. The junction had 10 bases not matched to a gene; V was cut back by 5 bases and J by 2 bases. Germline V gene sequence: CDR1 SNHLY, CDR2 FYNNEI. The CDR3 reads CASSTSTREGPYEQYF. The CDR3 nucleotides are TGTGCCAGCAGTACCTCAACGCGGGAGGGCCCCTACGAGCAGTACTTC.

V gene TRBV2 combines with J gene TRBJ1-5, with 7 bases lining up with TRBD1. The CDR3 sequence is 15 residues long. J lost 5 bases, V lost 3 bases, and 7 bases had no gene match. Germline-derived CDR1 and CDR2 are SNHLY and FYNNEI. The CDR3 spells CASSDIGGAYQPQHF. Written as DNA, the CDR3 is TGTGCCAGCAGTGATATAGGGGGCGCGTATCAGCCCCAGCATTTT. The whole variable domain, filled in from reference TRBV2 and TRBJ1-5, reads EPEVTQTPSHQVTQMGQEVILRCVPISNHLYFYWYRQILGQKVEFLVSFYNNEISEKSEIFDDQFSVERPDGSNFTLKIRSTKLEDSAMYFCASSDIGGAYQPQHFGDGTRLSIL.

This chain links TRBV6-6 with TRBJ2-7; a possible D gene is TRBD2 (6 bases). From germline, CDR1 is MNHNY and CDR2 SVGAGI (reference sequence). The CDR3 has 11 residues. The germline V and J ends were trimmed by 11 bases and 7 bases, with 15 bases remaining between them. The CDR3 DNA sequence: TGTGCCTCCATGGAGGGGAGTGAGCAGTACTTC. Translating it yields CASMEGSEQYF.

This rearrangement joins TRBV2 to TRBJ2-5; 10 nucleotides agree with TRBD1. The germline V gene has CDR1 SNHLY and CDR2 FYNNEI. V lost 10 bases to trimming and J lost 3 bases; unmatched junction nucleotides: 8. The CDR3 runs 14 residues. Here the CDR3 reads CATGTGDWKETQYF. CDR3 nucleotides: TGTGCCACCGGGACAGGGGACTGGAAAGAGACCCAGTACTTC.

This clone was counted once. This sequence joins TRBV29-1 and TRBJ2-2; no firm D call. This CDR3 has 13 amino acids. Trimming took off 4 bases at V and 6 bases at J, with 12 bases between the two ends. In germline, CDR1 is SQVTM, CDR2 ANQGSEA. CDR3 bases: TGCAGCGTTGTTGGGCGAGAGGCCGGGGAGCTGTTTTTT. Amino acid sequence: CSVVGREAGELFF.